These 9 T cell receptor beta chains were sequenced from one sample in a study of CD8+ T cells in alopecia areata. Treatment reported: oral pan-JAK inhibitor, 5-10 mg twice daily. It was cDNA, reverse transcribed from extracted RNA, that served as the sequencing template. Measured with immunoSEQ multiplex PCR; TCRdb has only the in-frame clones, and not every one. The repertoire holds about 260,000 clones, 60% seen once, with about 0.9% in the top ten. The sample consisted of CD4+ T cells sorted from blood, taken around week 53, from a patient treated with tofacitinib. The source of these receptors is a human donor with alopecia areata.

This chain links TRBV30 with TRBJ1-1; 8 bases are a match to TRBD1. The CDR3 extends over 15 amino acids. The trim removed 3 bases at V and 6 bases at J, leaving 12 bases unmatched. Germline assignment: CDR1 GTSNPN and CDR2 SVGIG (reference sequence). CDR3 loop: CAWRAPIGQGPEAFF. The CDR3 nucleotides read TGTGCCTGGAGAGCTCCGATAGGACAGGGACCTGAAGCTTTCTTT.

The chain employs TRBV7-3 and TRBJ1-2; a possible D gene is TRBD1 (6 bases). The CDR3 sequence is 14 residues long. Germline V gives CDR1 SGHTA, CDR2 FQGTGA. V dropped 3 bases and J dropped 8 bases, with 16 bases sitting between them. The CDR3 here is CASSLRGGFTGYTF. The CDR3 DNA sequence: TGTGCCAGCAGCTTGAGAGGGGGTTTTACCGGCTACACCTTC.

This clone was counted only a few times. This chain uses TRBV18 with TRBJ1-4; unclear D gene. The germline CDR1 and CDR2 sequences are KGHSH and LQKENI. V was trimmed by 3 bases and J by 4 bases, leaving 3 bases between them. This CDR3 is built from 12 residues. The CDR3 DNA sequence: TGTGCCAGCTCACCCAGTAATGAAAAACTGTTTTTT. It encodes CASSPSNEKLFF.

This chain links TRBV29-1 with TRBJ2-1, with 11 nucleotides matching TRBD1. Germline lookup yields CDR1 SQVTM and CDR2 ANQGSEA. Trimming cost V 8 bases and J 6 bases; bases outside gene matches: 6. CDR3 length equals 13 residues. CDR3 region: CSSGQGAFNEQFF. The CDR3 region has the DNA TGCAGCTCCGGACAGGGGGCTTTCAATGAGCAGTTCTTC.

The genes are TRBV18 and TRBJ2-5; possible D gene TRBD2, 6 bases. Looked up from germline, CDR1 is KGHSH and CDR2 is LQKENI. V dropped 0 bases and J dropped 4 bases, with 18 bases sitting between them. The CDR3 is 17 residues long. The CDR3 sequence: CASSPPGGMGVGETQYF. The DNA of the CDR3 is TGTGCCAGCTCACCACCCGGAGGGATGGGTGTAGGAGAGACCCAGTACTTC.

V and J are TRBV9 and TRBJ2-2, with D hard to call. The CDR3 has 16 residues. CDR1 and CDR2 (germline): SGDLS, YYNGEE. The V end lost 0 bases, the J end lost 2 bases, and 11 bases lay between the germline ends. The CDR3 here is CASSVAPVGNTGELFF. The CDR3 bases are TGTGCCAGCAGCGTAGCCCCCGTAGGAAACACCGGGGAGCTGTTTTTT.

Comment on this clone: The sample holds other DNA sequences that translate to the same CDR3. This rearrangement joins TRBV5-1 to TRBJ2-7; TRBD1 matches 7 bases. Trimming took 2 bases from V and 1 from J; bases not matched to a gene: 0. CDR3 length equals 13 residues. CDR1 is SGHRS and CDR2 is YFSETQ in the germline V gene. Written as DNA, the CDR3 is TGCGCCAGCAGCTTACAGGGGTCCTACGAGCAGTACTTC. This translates into CASSLQGSYEQYF.

The chain combines TRBV2 with TRBJ1-1, with TRBD1 identical over 8 bases. Germline V gives CDR1 SNHLY, CDR2 FYNNEI. Losses at the gene ends were 4 bases for V and 4 bases for J; bases not matched to a gene: 17. This CDR3 spans 18 amino acids. The CDR3 DNA is TGTGCCAGCAGTGTTGAGTCCGCTCGGACAGGGAGGGCCACTGAAGCTTTCTTT. Translation gives CASSVESARTGRATEAFF.

In its sample, this clone was seen a few times. The chain recombines TRBV6-5 with TRBJ1-1; tentative D call: TRBD1 (5 bases). Germline values: CDR1 MNHEY, CDR2 SVGAGI. Trimming took 0 bases from V and 7 from J, leaving 9 bases between them. This CDR3 comprises 13 residues. CDR3 nucleotides: TGTGCCAGCAGTTACTCGATGACAGTTGAAGCTTTCTTT. This encodes CASSYSMTVEAFF.